Reported below is one T cell receptor beta chain. This sample is part of a study of T cells after yellow fever vaccination. A single record per CDR3 protein comes from TCRdb applying MiXCR to the 5' RACE reads. The data show under 600,000 distinct CDR3 sequences, approximately 15% seen once. The material was PBMCs, obtained on the day of the yellow fever booster vaccination. The sequence was collected from a young man who received the YFV17D yellow fever vaccine.

As DNA, the CDR3 is TGTGCCAGCACCCTGACAGGGGGTAACTATGGCTACACCTTC. This sequence encodes CASTLTGGNYGYTF. This chain links TRBV7-2 with TRBJ1-2, with TRBD1 matching over 9 bases. This CDR3 is built from 14 residues. V lost 7 bases and J lost 1; bases outside the gene matches: 4. Per germline, CDR1 SGHTA and CDR2 FQGNSA.